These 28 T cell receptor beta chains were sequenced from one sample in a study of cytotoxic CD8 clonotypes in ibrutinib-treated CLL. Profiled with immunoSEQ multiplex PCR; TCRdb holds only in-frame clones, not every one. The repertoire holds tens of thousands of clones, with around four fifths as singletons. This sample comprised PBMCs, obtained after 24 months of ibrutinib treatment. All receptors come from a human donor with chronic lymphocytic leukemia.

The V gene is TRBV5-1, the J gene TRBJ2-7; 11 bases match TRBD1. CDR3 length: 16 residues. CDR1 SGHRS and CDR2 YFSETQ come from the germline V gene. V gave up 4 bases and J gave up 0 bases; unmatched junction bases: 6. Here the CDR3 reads CASSAAGTGGSYEQYF. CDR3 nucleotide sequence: TGCGCCAGCAGCGCCGCCGGGACAGGGGGCTCCTACGAGCAGTACTTC. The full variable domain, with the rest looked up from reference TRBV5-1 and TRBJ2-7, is KAGVTQTPRYLIKTRGQQVTLSCSPISGHRSVSWYQQTPGQGLQFLFEYFSETQRNKGNFPGRFSGRQFSNSRSEMNVSTLELGDSALYLCASSAAGTGGSYEQYFGPGTRLTVT.

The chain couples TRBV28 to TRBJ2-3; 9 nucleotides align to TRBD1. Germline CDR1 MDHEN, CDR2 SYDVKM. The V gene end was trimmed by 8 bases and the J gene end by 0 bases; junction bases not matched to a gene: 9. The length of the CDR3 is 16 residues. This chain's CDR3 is CASGSPQGASTDTQYF. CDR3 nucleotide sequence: TGTGCCAGCGGGTCACCACAGGGGGCTAGCACAGATACGCAGTATTTT.

The CDR3 nucleotides are TGTGCCAGCAGTGACCCTGGGAAGTATGGCTACACCTTC. The encoded protein is CASSDPGKYGYTF. This chain connects TRBV6-1 to TRBJ1-2; no clear D gene. The V gene lost 3 bases and the J gene lost 5 bases, with 10 bases spanning the gap. The germline gives CDR1 MNHNS, CDR2 SASEGT. The CDR3 contains 13 residues.

In DNA form, the CDR3 reads TGTGCCAGCAGTTCGGTCGGGGGATACTACGAGCAGTACTTC. Its protein product is CASSSVGGYYEQYF. The chain has TRBV27 and TRBJ2-7; a possible D gene is TRBD2 (6 bases). The germline CDR1 and CDR2 sequences are MNHEY and SMNVEV (reference sequence). V shed 4 bases and J shed 3 bases, with 13 bases lying between them. The CDR3 is 14 residues long.

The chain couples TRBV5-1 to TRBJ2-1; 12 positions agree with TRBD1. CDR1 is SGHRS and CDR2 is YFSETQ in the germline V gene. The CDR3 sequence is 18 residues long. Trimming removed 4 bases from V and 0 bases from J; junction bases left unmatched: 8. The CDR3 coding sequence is TGCGCCAGCAGCCCCGGGGACAGGGGGCTTTCCTCCTACAATGAGCAGTTCTTC. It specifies CASSPGDRGLSSYNEQFF.

The CDR3 nucleotides read TGCGCCAGCAGCTTGGGGCCACAGGGGCTCCGGGAAAAACTGTTTTTT. This codes for CASSLGPQGLREKLFF. This chain connects TRBV5-1 to TRBJ1-4, with 7 positions matching TRBD1. The junction had 10 bases not matched to a gene; V was cut back by 0 bases and J by 8 bases. Per the germline V gene, CDR1 is SGHRS and CDR2 is YFSETQ. The CDR3 is 16 residues long.

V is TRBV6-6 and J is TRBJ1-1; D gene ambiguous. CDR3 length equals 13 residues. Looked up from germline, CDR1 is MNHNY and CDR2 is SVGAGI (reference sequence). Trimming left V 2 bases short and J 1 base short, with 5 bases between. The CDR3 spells CASSYRGNTEAFF. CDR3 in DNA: TGTGCCAGCAGTTACCGAGGGAACACTGAAGCTTTCTTT.

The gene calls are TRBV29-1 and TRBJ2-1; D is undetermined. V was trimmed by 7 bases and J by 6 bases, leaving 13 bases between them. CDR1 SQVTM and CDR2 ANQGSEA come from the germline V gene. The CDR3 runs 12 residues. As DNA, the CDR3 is TGCAGCGATCATACCCCTATCAATGAGCAGTTCTTC. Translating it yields CSDHTPINEQFF.

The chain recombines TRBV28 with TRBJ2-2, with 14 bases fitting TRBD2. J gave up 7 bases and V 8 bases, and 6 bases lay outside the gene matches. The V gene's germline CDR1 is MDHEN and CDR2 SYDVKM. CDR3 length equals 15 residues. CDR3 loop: CASGGLAGAGGELFF. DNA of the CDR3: TGTGCCAGCGGGGGACTAGCGGGAGCCGGCGGGGAGCTGTTTTTT.

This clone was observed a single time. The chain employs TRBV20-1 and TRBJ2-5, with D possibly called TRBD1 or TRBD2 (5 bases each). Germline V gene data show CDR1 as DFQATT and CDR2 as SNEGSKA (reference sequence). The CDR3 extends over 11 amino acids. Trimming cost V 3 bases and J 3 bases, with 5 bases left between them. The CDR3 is CSARGEETQYF. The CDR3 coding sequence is TGCAGTGCTAGGGGGGAAGAGACCCAGTACTTC.

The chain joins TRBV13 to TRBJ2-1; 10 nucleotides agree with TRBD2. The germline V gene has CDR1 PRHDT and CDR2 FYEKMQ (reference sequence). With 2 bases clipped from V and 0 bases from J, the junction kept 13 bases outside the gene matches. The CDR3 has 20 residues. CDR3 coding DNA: TGTGCCAGCAGCTTATATTCGAGGACTAGCGGAAAGAGCTCCTACAATGAGCAGTTCTTC. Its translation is CASSLYSRTSGKSSYNEQFF.

CDR3 DNA: TGTGCCAGCACGGGAAGAGCGGGACCGGCAGATACGCAGTATTTT. This gives the protein CASTGRAGPADTQYF. The chain links TRBV28 to TRBJ2-3, with 7 bases identical to TRBD2. V shed 7 bases, J shed 4 bases, and the junction held 11 bases outside the gene matches. The CDR3 consists of 15 residues. Germline CDR1 and CDR2: MDHEN and SYDVKM.

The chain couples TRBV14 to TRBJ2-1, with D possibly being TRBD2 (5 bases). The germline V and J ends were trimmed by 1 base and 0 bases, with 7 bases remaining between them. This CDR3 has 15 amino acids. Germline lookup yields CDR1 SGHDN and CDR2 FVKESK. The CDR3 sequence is CASSQAGSSYNEQFF. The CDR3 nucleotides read TGTGCCAGCAGCCAAGCTGGGAGCTCCTACAATGAGCAGTTCTTC.

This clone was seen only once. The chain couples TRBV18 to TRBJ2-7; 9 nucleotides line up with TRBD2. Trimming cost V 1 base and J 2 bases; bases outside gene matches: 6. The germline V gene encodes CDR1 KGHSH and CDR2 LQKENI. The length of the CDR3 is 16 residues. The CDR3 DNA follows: TGTGCCAGCTCACCACTACCGACTAGCGGTACCTACGAGCAGTACTTC. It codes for CASSPLPTSGTYEQYF.

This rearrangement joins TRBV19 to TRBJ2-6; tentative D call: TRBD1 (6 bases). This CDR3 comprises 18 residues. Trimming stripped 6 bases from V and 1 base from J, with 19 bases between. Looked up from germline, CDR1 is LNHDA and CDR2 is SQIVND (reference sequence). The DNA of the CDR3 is TGTGCCAGTAGACGCTCCCCCAGCACAGGGTCTGGGGCCAACGTCCTGACTTTC. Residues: CASRRSPSTGSGANVLTF.

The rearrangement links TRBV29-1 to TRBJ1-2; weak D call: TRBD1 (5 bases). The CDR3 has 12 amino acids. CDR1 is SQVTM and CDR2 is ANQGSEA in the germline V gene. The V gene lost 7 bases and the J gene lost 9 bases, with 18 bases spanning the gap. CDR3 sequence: CSGGEGPSSYTF. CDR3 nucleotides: TGCAGCGGGGGGGAAGGGCCCTCCAGCTACACCTTC.

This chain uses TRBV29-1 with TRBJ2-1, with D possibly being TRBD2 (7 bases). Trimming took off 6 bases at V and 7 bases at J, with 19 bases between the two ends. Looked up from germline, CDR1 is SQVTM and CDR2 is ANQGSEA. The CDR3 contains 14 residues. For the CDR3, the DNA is TGCAGCGTCTCCCCTGGAGGGGGGGCGAATGAGCAGTTCTTC. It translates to CSVSPGGGANEQFF.

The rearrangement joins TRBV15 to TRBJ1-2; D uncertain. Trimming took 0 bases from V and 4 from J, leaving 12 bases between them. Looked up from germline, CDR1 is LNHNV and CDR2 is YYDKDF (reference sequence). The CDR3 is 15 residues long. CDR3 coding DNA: TGTGCCACCAGCAGAGATCGGGGAGAGGGCTATGGCTACACCTTC. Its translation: CATSRDRGEGYGYTF.

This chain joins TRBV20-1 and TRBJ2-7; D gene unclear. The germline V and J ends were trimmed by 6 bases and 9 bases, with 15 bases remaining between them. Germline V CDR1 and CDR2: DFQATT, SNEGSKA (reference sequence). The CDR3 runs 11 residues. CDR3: CSASGYEVQYF. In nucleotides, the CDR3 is TGCAGTGCCTCTGGATACGAAGTGCAGTACTTC.

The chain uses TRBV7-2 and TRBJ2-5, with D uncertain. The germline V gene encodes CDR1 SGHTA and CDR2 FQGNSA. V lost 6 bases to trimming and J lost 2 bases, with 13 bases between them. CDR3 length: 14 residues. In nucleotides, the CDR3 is TGTGCCAGCAGTTATTCCCGGGTACAAGAGACCCAGTACTTC. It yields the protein CASSYSRVQETQYF.

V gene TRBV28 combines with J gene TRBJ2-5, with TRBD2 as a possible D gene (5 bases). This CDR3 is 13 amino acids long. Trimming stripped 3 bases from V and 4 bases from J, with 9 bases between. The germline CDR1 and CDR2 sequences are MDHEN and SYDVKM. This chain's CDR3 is CASSLRGLETQYF. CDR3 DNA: TGTGCCAGCAGTTTGCGAGGGCTAGAGACCCAGTACTTC. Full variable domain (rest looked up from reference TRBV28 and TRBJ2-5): DVKVTQSSRYLVKRTGEKVFLECVQDMDHENMFWYRQDPGLGLRLIYFSYDVKMKEKGDIPEGYSVSREKKERFSLILESASTNQTSMYLCASSLRGLETQYFGPGTRLLVL.

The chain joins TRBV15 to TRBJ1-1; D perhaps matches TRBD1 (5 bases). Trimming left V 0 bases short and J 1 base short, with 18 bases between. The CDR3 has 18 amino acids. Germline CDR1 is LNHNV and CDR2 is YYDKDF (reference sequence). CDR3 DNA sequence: TGTGCCACCAGCAGAGATCGTGGAGACAGACTACAGAACACTGAAGCTTTCTTT. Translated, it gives CATSRDRGDRLQNTEAFF. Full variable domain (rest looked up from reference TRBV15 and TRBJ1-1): DAMVIQNPRYQVTQFGKPVTLSCSQTLNHNVMYWYQQKSSQAPKLLFHYYDKDFNNEADTPDNFQSRRPNTSFCFLDIRSPGLGDTAMYLCATSRDRGDRLQNTEAFFGQGTRLTVV.

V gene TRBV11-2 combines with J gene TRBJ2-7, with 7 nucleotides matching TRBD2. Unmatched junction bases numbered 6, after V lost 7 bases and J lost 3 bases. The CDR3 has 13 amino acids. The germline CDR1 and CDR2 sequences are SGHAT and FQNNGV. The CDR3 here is CASTPASGYEQYF. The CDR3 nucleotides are TGTGCCAGCACCCCGGCTAGCGGCTACGAGCAGTACTTC.

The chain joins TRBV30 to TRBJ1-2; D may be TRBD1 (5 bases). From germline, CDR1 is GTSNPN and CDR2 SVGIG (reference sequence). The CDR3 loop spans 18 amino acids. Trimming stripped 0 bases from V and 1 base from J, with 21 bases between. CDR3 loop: CAWSVLGGRASVNYGYTF. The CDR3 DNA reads TGTGCCTGGAGTGTATTGGGTGGCAGGGCGTCCGTTAACTATGGCTACACCTTC.

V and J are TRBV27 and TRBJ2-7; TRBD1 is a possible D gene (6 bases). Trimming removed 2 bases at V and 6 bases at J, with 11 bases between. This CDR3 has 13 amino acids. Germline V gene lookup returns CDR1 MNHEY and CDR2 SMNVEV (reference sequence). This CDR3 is CASSLQVGGEQYF. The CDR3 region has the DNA TGTGCCAGCAGTTTACAGGTAGGGGGCGAGCAGTACTTC.

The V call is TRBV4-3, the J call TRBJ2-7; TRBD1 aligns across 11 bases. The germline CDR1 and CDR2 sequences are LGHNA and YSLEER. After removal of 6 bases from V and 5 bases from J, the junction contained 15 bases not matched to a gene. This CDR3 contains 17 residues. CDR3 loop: CASSPNLGTGGINEQYF. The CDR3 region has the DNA TGCGCCAGCAGTCCAAATCTCGGGACAGGGGGTATCAACGAGCAGTACTTC.

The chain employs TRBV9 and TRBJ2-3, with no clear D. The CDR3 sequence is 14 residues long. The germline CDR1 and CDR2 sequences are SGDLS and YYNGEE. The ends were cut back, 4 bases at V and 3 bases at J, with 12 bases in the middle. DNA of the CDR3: TGTGCCAGCAGCCCTTTTGTGGGGACAGATACGCAGTATTTT. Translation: CASSPFVGTDTQYF.

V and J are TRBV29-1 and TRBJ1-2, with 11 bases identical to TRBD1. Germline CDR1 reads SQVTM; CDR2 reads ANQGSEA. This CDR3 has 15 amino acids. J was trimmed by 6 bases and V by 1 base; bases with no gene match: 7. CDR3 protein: CSVEGTGGLVDGYTF. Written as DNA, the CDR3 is TGCAGCGTTGAAGGGACAGGGGGCTTAGTGGATGGCTACACCTTC.